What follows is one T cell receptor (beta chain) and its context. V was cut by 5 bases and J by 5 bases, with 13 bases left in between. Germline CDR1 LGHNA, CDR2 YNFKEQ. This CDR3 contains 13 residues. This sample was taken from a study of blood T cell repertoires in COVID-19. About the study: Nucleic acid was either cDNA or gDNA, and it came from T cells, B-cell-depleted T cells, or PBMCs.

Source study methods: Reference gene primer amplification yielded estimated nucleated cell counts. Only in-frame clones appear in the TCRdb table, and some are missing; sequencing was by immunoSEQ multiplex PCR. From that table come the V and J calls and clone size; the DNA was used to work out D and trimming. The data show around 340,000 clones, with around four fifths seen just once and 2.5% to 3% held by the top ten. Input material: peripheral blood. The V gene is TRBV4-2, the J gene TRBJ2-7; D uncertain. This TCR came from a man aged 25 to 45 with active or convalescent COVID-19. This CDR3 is CASSVKEWDEQYF. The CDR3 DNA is TGTGCCAGCAGCGTTAAGGAGTGGGACGAGCAGTACTTC.